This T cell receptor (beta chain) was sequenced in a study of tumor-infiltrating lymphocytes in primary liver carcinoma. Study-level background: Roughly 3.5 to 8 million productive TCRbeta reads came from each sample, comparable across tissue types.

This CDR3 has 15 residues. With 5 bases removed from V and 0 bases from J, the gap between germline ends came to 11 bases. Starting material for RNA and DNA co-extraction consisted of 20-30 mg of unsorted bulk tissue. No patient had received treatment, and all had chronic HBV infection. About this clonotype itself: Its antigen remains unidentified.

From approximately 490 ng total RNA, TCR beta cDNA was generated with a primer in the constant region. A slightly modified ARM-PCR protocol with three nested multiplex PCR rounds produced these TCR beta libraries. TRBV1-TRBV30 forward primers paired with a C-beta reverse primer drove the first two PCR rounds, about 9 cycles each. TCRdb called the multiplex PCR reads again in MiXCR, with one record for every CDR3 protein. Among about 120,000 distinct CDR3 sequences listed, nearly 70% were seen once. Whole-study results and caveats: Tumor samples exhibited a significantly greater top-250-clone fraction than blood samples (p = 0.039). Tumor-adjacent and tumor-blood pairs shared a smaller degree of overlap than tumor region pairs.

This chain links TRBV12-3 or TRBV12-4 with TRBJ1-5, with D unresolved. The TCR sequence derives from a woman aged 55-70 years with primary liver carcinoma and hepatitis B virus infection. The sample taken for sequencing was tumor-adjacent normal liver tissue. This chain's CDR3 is CASSQTGNSNQPQHF. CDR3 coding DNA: TGTGCCAGCAGTCAGACGGGCAATAGCAATCAGCCCCAGCATTTT.